This T cell receptor (beta chain) derives from a study of long-term antiretroviral therapy in people with HIV. Findings and limits, study-wide: Clones that expanded before ART (that is, prior to treatment) dominated the repertoire at all time points. Diversity increased after ART yet remained lower than in transplant donor controls.

CDR1 is SQVTM, CDR2 ANQGSEA, per germline. V was clipped by 4 bases and J by 0 bases; unmatched bases: 10. The CDR3 sequence is 16 residues long. Treated in the United States were all of the participants with HIV. The count of this clone is one. Its antigen is currently unknown. Version v3.0 of the immunoSEQ assay was performed at survey level. Produced via immunoSEQ multiplex PCR; TCRdb's table is partial and in-frame only. In the table there are 20,000 to 25,000 clones, around 87% of which are singletons. This TCR derives from a young man with HIV. The sequenced sample was unsorted PBMCs, obtained 0.2 years before starting antiretroviral therapy. V is TRBV29-1 and J is TRBJ2-7; 9 nucleotides align to TRBD2. CDR3 nucleotide sequence: TGCAGCGTTGCCTCGGTGAGCGGGGGGAGCTCCTACGAGCAGTACTTC. It specifies CSVASVSGGSSYEQYF.